Listed below are T cell receptor beta chains from one sample, sequenced in a study of cytomegalovirus exposure and HLA in healthy donors. The assay was immunoSEQ multiplex PCR, and TCRdb's table has in-frame clones only and misses some. Here the sample spans approximately 100,000 clones, approximately 90% being singletons. The sample was PBMCs. Every receptor here comes from a woman younger than 45 in good health and CMV-seronegative. Each CDR3 is given with its conserved first and last residue. D genes are given only for firm matches. Not all rows give a size; the values are once, few, many and, for expanded clones, a class.

clone_size,d_call,v_call,j_call,cdr3_aa,cdr3_nt
once,TRBD2,TRBV2,TRBJ2-5,CASSEGTRVGQETQYF,TGTGCCAGCAGTGAGGGGACTAGGGTCGGCCAAGAGACCCAGTACTTC
.,TRBD1,TRBV2,TRBJ1-4,CASSVDRENEKLFF,TGTGCCAGCAGTGTCGACAGGGAAAATGAAAAACTGTTTTTT
.,TRBD2,TRBV5-4,TRBJ2-2,CASSSQSGGAAGELFF,TGTGCCAGCAGCTCTCAGAGCGGGGGGGCCGCCGGGGAGCTGTTTTTT
.,TRBD1,TRBV6-1,TRBJ2-2,CASSDRGQVTGELFF,TGTGCCAGCAGTGACAGGGGGCAAGTCACCGGGGAGCTGTTTTTT
.,.,TRBV6-1,TRBJ1-5,CASSVGTNNQPQHF,TGTGCCAGCAGTGTCGGGACTAACAATCAGCCCCAGCATTTT
.,.,TRBV20-1,TRBJ1-6,CSPGPLHF,TGCAGTCCGGGGCCCCTCCACTTT
few,.,TRBV7-9,TRBJ1-1,CASSPRTTTEAFF,TGTGCCAGCAGCCCCAGGACAACCACTGAAGCTTTCTTT
few,TRBD2,TRBV14,TRBJ2-3,CASSPVLAGRADTQYF,TGTGCCAGCAGCCCAGTACTAGCGGGGCGGGCAGATACGCAGTATTTT
.,TRBD2,TRBV7-3,TRBJ2-3,CASSLTLLAGGPDTQYF,TGTGCCAGCAGCTTAACCCTACTAGCGGGGGGGCCAGATACGCAGTATTTT
.,.,TRBV5-1,TRBJ2-3,CASSLDPGITDTQYF,TGCGCCAGCAGCTTGGATCCGGGGATAACAGATACGCAGTATTTT
.,.,TRBV5-1,TRBJ2-5,CASTSGGTETQYF,TGCGCCAGCACCTCAGGGGGGACAGAGACCCAGTACTTC
.,TRBD1,TRBV19,TRBJ2-7,CASSFRNRGPLAYEQYF,TGTGCCAGTAGTTTCAGAAACAGGGGTCCACTGGCCTACGAGCAGTACTTC
few,.,TRBV7-2,TRBJ1-3,CASSPGIGSRNTIYF,TGTGCCAGCAGCCCTGGTATAGGGAGCCGTAACACCATATATTTT
.,.,TRBV6-6,TRBJ1-1,CASKTPQNTEAFF,TGTGCCAGCAAGACACCTCAGAACACTGAAGCTTTCTTT
.,TRBD1,TRBV7-9,TRBJ1-2,CASSARQGPVYGYTF,TGTGCCAGCAGCGCCAGACAGGGACCCGTTTATGGCTACACCTTC
.,.,TRBV2,TRBJ2-5,CASSEDWGEETQYF,TGTGCCAGCAGTGAAGACTGGGGAGAAGAGACCCAGTACTTC
.,.,TRBV5-8,TRBJ1-2,CASSRTRQVFGYTF,TGTGCCAGCAGCCGCACCCGACAGGTCTTTGGCTACACCTTC
few,TRBD1,TRBV28,TRBJ2-5,CASRSPTGQGFGTQYF,TGTGCCAGCAGATCCCCTACGGGACAGGGTTTTGGGACCCAGTACTTC
few,.,TRBV12-5,TRBJ1-4,CASGLGTAPNEKLFF,TGTGCTAGTGGTTTGGGGACAGCCCCTAATGAAAAACTGTTTTTT
.,.,TRBV14,TRBJ2-1,CASSQDWVGGSQFF,TGTGCCAGCAGCCAAGATTGGGTTGGGGGGTCGCAGTTCTTC
.,.,TRBV6-1,TRBJ2-6,CASSEAGWTGANVLTF,TGTGCCAGCAGTGAGGCCGGGTGGACTGGGGCCAACGTCCTGACTTTC
.,TRBD1,TRBV7-9,TRBJ2-7,CASSSRDRANEQYF,TGTGCCAGCAGCTCCCGGGACAGGGCGAACGAGCAGTACTTC
.,.,TRBV6-1,TRBJ1-2,CASSEGSQIYGYTF,TGTGCCAGCAGTGAAGGGTCCCAGATCTATGGCTACACCTTC
.,.,TRBV27,TRBJ1-5,CASSLSSAARQHF,TGTGCCAGCAGTTTATCATCCGCGGCCCGCCAGCATTTT
.,.,TRBV2,TRBJ2-3,CASMMEDTQYF,TGTGCCAGCATGATGGAGGATACGCAGTATTTT
.,TRBD1,TRBV11-2,TRBJ1-2,CASSLARDSVYGYTF,TGTGCCAGCAGCTTAGCTCGGGACAGCGTCTATGGCTACACCTTC
.,.,TRBV29-1,TRBJ2-1,CSVGVHRGKGRYNEQFF,TGCAGCGTTGGAGTTCACCGGGGGAAAGGTCGATACAATGAGCAGTTCTTC
.,.,TRBV6-1,TRBJ2-5,CASEGTESLQETQYF,TGTGCCAGCGAGGGTACAGAAAGCCTCCAAGAGACCCAGTACTTC
.,.,TRBV28,TRBJ1-3,CATRGTPGNTIYF,TGTGCCACCAGAGGGACTCCTGGAAACACCATATATTTT
.,TRBD1,TRBV5-4,TRBJ1-6,CASSFGRRQGYNSPLHF,TGTGCCAGCAGCTTTGGTAGGAGACAGGGGTATAATTCACCCCTCCACTTT
once,TRBD1,TRBV7-9,TRBJ1-4,CASSPGQGIDEKLFF,TGTGCCAGCAGCCCAGGACAGGGGATAGATGAAAAACTGTTTTTT
.,TRBD2,TRBV10-3,TRBJ2-1,CAIKRENYNEQFF,TGTGCCATCAAGCGGGAGAACTACAATGAGCAGTTCTTC
.,.,TRBV5-5,TRBJ1-2,CASSLAPTNNYGYTF,TGTGCCAGCAGCTTGGCACCCACAAACAACTATGGCTACACCTTC
.,.,TRBV7-9,TRBJ1-3,CASSPPYF,TGTGCCAGCAGTCCTCCGTATTTT
.,.,TRBV11-1,TRBJ1-2,CASSASRAPNYGYTF,TGTGCCAGCAGCGCTTCCAGGGCCCCTAACTATGGCTACACCTTC
.,.,TRBV11-2,TRBJ2-7,CASSLGRGRYEQYF,TGTGCCAGCAGCTTAGGGCGAGGGCGCTACGAGCAGTACTTC